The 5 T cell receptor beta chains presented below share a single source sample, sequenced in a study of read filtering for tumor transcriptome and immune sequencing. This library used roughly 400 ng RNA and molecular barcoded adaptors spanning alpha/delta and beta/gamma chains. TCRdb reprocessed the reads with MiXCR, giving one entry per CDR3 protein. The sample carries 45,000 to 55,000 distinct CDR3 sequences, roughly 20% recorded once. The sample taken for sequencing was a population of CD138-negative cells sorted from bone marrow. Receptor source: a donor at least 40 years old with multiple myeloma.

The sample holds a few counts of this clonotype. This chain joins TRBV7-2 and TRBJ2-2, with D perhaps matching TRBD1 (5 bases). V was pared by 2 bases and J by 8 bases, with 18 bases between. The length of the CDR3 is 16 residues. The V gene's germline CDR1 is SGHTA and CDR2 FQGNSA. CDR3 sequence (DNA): TGTGCCAGCAGCTTAATGGACACTCGACTGGAGGGGGAGCTGTTTTTT. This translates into CASSLMDTRLEGELFF.

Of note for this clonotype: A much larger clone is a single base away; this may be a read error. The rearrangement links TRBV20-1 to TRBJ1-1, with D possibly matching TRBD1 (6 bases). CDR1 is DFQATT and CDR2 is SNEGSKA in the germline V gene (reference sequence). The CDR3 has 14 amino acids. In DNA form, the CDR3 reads TGCGGTGCCCCCCCCCGGGGGCATGACACTGAAGCTTTCTTT. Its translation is CGAPPRGHDTEAFF.

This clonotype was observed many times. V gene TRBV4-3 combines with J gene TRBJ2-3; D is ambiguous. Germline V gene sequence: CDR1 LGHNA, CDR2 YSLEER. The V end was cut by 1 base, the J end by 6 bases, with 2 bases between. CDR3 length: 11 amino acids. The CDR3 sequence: CASSQADTQYF. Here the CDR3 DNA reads TGCGCCAGCAGCCAAGCTGATACGCAGTATTTT.

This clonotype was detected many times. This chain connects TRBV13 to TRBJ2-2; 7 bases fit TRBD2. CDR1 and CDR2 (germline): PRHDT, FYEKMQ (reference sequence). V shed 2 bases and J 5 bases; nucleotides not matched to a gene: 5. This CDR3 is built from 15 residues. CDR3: CASSLSREVTGELFF. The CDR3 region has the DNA TGTGCCAGCAGCTTAAGCCGGGAGGTTACCGGGGAGCTGTTTTTT.

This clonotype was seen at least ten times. The chain's CDR3 is CASGFAIAGEGNEQFF. In DNA, the CDR3 is TGTGCTAGTGGTTTCGCTATTGCGGGAGAGGGCAATGAGCAGTTCTTC. The chain employs TRBV12-5 and TRBJ2-1; 7 bases align to TRBD2. Per the germline V gene, CDR1 is LGHNT and CDR2 is FRNRAP. Losses at the gene ends were 3 bases for V and 6 bases for J; bases not matched to a gene: 11. The CDR3 covers 16 residues. The full variable domain, rest sourced from reference TRBV12-5 and TRBJ2-1, is DARVTQTPRHKVTEMGQEVTMRCQPILGHNTVFWYRQTMMQGLELLAYFRNRAPLDDSGMPKDRFSAEMPDATLATLKIQPSEPRDSAVYFCASGFAIAGEGNEQFFGPGTRLTVL.